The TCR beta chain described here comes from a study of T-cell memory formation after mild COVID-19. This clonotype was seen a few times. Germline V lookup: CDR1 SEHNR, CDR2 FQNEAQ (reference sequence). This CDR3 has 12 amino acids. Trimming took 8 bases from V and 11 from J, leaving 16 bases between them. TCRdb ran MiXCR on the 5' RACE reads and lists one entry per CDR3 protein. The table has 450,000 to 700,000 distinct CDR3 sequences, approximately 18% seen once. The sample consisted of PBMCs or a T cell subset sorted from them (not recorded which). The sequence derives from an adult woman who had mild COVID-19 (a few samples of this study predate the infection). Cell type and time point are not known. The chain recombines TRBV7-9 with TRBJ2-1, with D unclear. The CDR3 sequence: CASSLPSDKQFF. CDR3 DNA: TGTGCCAGCTCCCTACCGAGTGATAAGCAGTTCTTC. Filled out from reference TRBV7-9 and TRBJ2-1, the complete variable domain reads DTGVSQNPRHKITKRGQNVTFRCDPISEHNRLYWYRQTLGQGPEFLTYFQNEAQLEKSRLLSDRFSAERPKGSFSTLEIQRTEQGDSAMYLCASSLPSDKQFFGPGTRLTVL.